This T cell receptor (beta chain) was captured by sequencing in a study of blood T cell repertoires in COVID-19. There are 17 residues in the CDR3. J gave up 4 bases and V 3 bases, and 9 bases lay outside the gene matches. Per germline, CDR1 SGHNT and CDR2 YYREEE (reference sequence). This clone has just one count. Assay used: immunoSEQ multiplex PCR; TCRdb lists only in-frame clones, some missing. The table records tens of thousands of clones, about 92% of them present only once. Sequencing was performed on peripheral blood. This clonotype originated in a woman aged 80 or older with acute or convalescent COVID-19. The rearrangement links TRBV5-4 to TRBJ2-2; 10 bases align to TRBD2. In nucleotides, the CDR3 is TGTGCCAGCAGCTCACCACCCGGGACTAGCGTCACCGGGGAGCTGTTTTTT. Translating it yields CASSSPPGTSVTGELFF.